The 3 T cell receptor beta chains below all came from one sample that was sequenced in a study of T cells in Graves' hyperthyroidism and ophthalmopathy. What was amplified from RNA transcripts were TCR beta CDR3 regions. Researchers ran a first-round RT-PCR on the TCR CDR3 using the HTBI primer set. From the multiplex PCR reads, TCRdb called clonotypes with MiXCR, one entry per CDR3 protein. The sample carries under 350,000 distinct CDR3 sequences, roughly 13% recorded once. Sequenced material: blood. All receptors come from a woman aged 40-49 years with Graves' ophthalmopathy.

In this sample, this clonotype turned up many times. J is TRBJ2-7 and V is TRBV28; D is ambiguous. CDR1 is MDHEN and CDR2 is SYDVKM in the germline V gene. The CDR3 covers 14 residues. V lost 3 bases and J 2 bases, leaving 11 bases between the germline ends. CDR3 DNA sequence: TGTGCCAGCAGTTTTAGGTCCCAGGCCTACGAGCAGTACTTC. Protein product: CASSFRSQAYEQYF.

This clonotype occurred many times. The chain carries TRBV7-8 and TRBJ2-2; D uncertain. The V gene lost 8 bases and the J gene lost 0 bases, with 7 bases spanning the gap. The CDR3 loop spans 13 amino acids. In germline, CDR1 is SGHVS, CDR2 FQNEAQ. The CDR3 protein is CASRAANTGELFF. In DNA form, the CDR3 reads TGTGCCAGCCGGGCAGCGAACACCGGGGAGCTGTTTTTT.

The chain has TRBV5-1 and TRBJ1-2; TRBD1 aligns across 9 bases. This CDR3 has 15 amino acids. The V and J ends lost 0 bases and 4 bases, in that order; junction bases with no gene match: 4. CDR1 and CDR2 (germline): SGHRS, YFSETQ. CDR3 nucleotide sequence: TGCGCCAGCAGCTTGGAGGACAGGGGAGGCTATGGCTACACCTTC. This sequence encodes CASSLEDRGGYGYTF.